This record concerns one T cell receptor beta chain sequence. Its antigen is as yet unknown. These data originate in a study of T cell repertoires in cytomegalovirus infection. Background on the study: Both a matching HLA type and CMV infection were indicated by public TCR beta signatures. General study points: Ex vivo responses were dominated by HLA-C-restricted CMV-specific TCR beta clonotypes. Summed frequency of public TCR beta families distinguished CMV carriers with the relevant HLA.

TCRdb passed the reads through MiXCR, listing each CDR3 protein once. This sample has about 260,000 distinct CDR3 sequences, with approximately 9.1% found just once. Germline CDR1 is DFQATT and CDR2 is SNEGSKA (reference sequence). The CDR3 spans 13 residues. Trimming removed 3 bases from V and 5 bases from J, with 10 bases in between. This rearrangement joins TRBV20-1 to TRBJ1-4; D is ambiguous. The TCR was taken from a human donor in good health (CMV status not recorded). Some clones in this sample may be carry-over from other donors' samples. Sequencing input: PBMCs. The DNA of the CDR3 is TGCAGTGCTAGTGCAAGCTTAAATGAAAAACTGTTTTTT. Translation gives CSASASLNEKLFF.